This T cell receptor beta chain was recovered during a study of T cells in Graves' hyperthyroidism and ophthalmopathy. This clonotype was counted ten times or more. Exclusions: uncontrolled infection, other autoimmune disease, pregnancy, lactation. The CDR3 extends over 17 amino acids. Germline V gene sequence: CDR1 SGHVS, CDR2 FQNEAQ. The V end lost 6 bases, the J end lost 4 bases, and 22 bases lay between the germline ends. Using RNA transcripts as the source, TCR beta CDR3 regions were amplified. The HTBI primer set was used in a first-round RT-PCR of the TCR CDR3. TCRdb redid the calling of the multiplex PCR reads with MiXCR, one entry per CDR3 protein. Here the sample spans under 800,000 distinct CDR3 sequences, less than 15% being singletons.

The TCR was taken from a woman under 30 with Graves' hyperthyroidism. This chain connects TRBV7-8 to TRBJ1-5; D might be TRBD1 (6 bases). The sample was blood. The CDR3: CASRSNGGGARNQPQHF. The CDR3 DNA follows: TGTGCCAGCAGGTCAAACGGTGGGGGGGCGCGGAATCAGCCCCAGCATTTT.